Sequencing of this T cell receptor beta chain was carried out in a study of blood T cell repertoires in COVID-19 (TCRdb year 2020). In terms of the full investigation: Collaborator samples came from the United States, Italy and Spain and covered acute and convalescent phases of COVID-19. Where available, HLA class I and class II types were obtained from metadata supplied by the sample provider rather than from assay-based typing. Subjects who had been exposed to COVID-19, were actively infected with it, or had recovered from it provided the deeply sampled blood TCRbeta repertoires that made up the dataset. The prospective study material was composed of cDNA or gDNA derived from T cells, B-cell-depleted T cells, or PBMCs. The repertoires were released in a freely available public database meant as a resource for research on the immune response to SARS-CoV-2. Nearly every sample came with metadata listing a de-identified subject ID, COVID-19 status, age in years and sex. The samples were drawn from the first 160 participants of the ongoing ImmuneRACE study and from 1,254 subjects provided by 6 global collaborators.

In the prospective study, participants were about 18 to 95 years old, resided in about 25 geographic areas of the United States, and were enrolled through a virtual design. In the prospective study, participants were assigned to cohorts based on the clinical history participants reported in a screening survey and a study questionnaire. In the prospective study, mobile phlebotomists collected whole blood, serum and a nasopharyngeal or oropharyngeal swab from each participant. Additional blood draws and questionnaires over a roughly two-month period could optionally be provided by prospective study participants. Blood samples from the prospective study were shipped frozen or at room temperature prior to DNA extraction. Details on this clone: The antigen it binds to is not known. The sample holds no much larger clone one base away, and base qualities are not on file.

The immunoSEQ Assay, a bias-controlled multiplex PCR, was used to amplify TCRbeta CDR3 regions from genomic DNA. The authors processed their data as follows. Within the assay, amplification of reference gene primers was used to estimate how many nucleated cells each sample contained. Sequence reads were collapsed and filtered to measure the absolute abundance of every unique TCRbeta CDR3 rearrangement. For each sample, productive Simpson clonality was calculated by taking the square root of Simpson's diversity index across productive rearrangements. This immuneACCESS table, as held by TCRdb, lists in-frame sequences with V and J called but not all clones. Of the missing ones, under half trace to an unresolved V gene in checked studies; the others have no known cause. V, J and clone size derive from that table, while D and trimming were established from the DNA sequence. In this sample the table shows about 250,000 clones, over 75% of which occur a single time. The top ten constitute about 9.3% of the sample.

Broad study findings and their caveats: The amount of clinical and demographic metadata varied by source and participant and was provided uncurated.

V and J are truncated by 0 bases and 1 base respectively, leaving an intervening sequence of 5 bases. CDR1 and CDR2 (SGHNT, YYREEE) derive from the germline V gene (reference sequence). There are 14 amino acids in the CDR3, from cysteine to phenylalanine inclusive. Only the CDR3 DNA stays, 42 bases, in frame from base 1. The sequence joins TRBV5-4 to TRBJ1-5, with TRBD1 tentatively as D gene (5 bases match). The source material was PBMCs or T cells enriched from blood (not recorded which). This TCR derives from a woman aged 45-60 years with acute COVID-19. In nucleotides, the sequence is TGTGCCAGCAGCTTGGCAGGGAGCAATCAGCCCCAGCATTTT. It specifies CASSLAGSNQPQHF.